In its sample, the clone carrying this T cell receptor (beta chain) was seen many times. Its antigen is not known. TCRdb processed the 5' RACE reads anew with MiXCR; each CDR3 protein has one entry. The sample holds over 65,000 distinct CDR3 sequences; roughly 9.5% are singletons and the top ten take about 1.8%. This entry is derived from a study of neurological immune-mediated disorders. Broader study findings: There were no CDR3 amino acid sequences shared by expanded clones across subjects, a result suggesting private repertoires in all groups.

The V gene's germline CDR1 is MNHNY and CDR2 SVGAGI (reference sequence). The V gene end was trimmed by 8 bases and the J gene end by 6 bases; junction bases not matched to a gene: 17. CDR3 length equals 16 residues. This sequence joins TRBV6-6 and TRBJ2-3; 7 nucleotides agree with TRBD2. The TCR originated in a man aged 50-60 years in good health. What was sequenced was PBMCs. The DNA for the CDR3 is TGTGCCAGCCCTTGGAGCCCTAGCGGACTCAGGGATACGCAGTATTTT. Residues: CASPWSPSGLRDTQYF.